This is a list of T cell receptor beta chains from one sample in a study of vaccination and CD4 T cells after COVID-19. MiXCR, applied by TCRdb to the PCR reads, yields one record per CDR3 protein. The sample contains 4,000 to 4,500 distinct CDR3 sequences, around 21% of which appear only once. Their cognate antigens are unknown. The sequences come from CD4+ T cells from blood, cultured in vitro, collected after SARS-CoV-2 vaccination. Every receptor here comes from a human donor who had recovered from COVID-19. Both conserved end residues are part of each CDR3. The order of the fields is clone size, V gene, D gene, J gene, CDR3 protein, CDR3 DNA. D genes are given only for firm matches. The listing skips clone size in some rows; elsewhere it reads once, few, many or a size class.

-	TRBV6-1	-	TRBJ1-1	CAALSLWLNTEAFF	TGTGCCGCCCTCAGTCTGTGGCTGAACACTGAAGCTTTCTTT
-	TRBV5-4	-	TRBJ1-1	CASSLAGTFF	TGTGCCAGCAGCTTGGCCGGAACTTTCTTT
-	TRBV7-9	-	TRBJ1-1	CAGAGGASNTEAFF	TGTGCCGGGGCCGGGGGGGCTTCGAACACTGAAGCTTTCTTT
medium-sized	TRBV7-2	TRBD1	TRBJ1-2	CASSSWTGNYGYTF	TGTGCCAGCAGCTCATGGACAGGCAACTATGGCTACACCTTC
few	TRBV7-9	TRBD1	TRBJ1-2	CASSLDPGQGNYGYTF	TGTGCCAGCAGCTTAGATCCAGGACAGGGGAACTATGGCTACACCTTC
few	TRBV27	-	TRBJ2-1	CASSFLREQFF	TGTGCCAGCAGTTTTCTCCGTGAGCAGTTCTTC
medium-sized	TRBV20-1	-	TRBJ1-2	CSAREGAASGYTF	TGCAGTGCTAGAGAGGGCGCAGCGAGTGGCTACACCTTC
large	TRBV7-9	-	TRBJ1-2	CASSFGGGYTF	TGTGCCAGCAGCTTTGGGGGCGGCTACACCTTC
few	TRBV4-1	TRBD1	TRBJ1-1	CASSRGTERSGEAFF	TGCGCCAGCAGCCGAGGGACAGAAAGGTCCGGTGAAGCTTTCTTT
medium-sized	TRBV27	TRBD2	TRBJ2-7	CASSLEGRGEGEQYF	TGTGCCAGCAGTTTGGAGGGGCGTGGGGAGGGCGAGCAGTACTTC
-	TRBV30	-	TRBJ1-2	CACKRGSLTGYTF	TGTGCCTGCAAAAGGGGTTCTCTTACTGGCTACACCTTC
few	TRBV18	TRBD1	TRBJ2-7	CASSPGDRRYEQYF	TGTGCCAGCTCACCAGGGGACAGGAGGTACGAGCAGTACTTC
medium-sized	TRBV4-3	-	TRBJ2-7	CASSQAFMNEQYF	TGCGCCAGCAGCCAAGCGTTTATGAACGAGCAGTACTTC
once	TRBV6-2/TRBV6-3	-	TRBJ1-1	CASSYSFPNTEAFF	TGTGCCAGCAGTTACTCTTTCCCGAACACTGAAGCTTTCTTT
medium-sized	TRBV7-3	TRBD1	TRBJ1-2	CASSRQGGDYGYTF	TGTGCCAGCAGCCGACAGGGAGGGGACTATGGCTACACCTTC
-	TRBV6-1	-	TRBJ2-3	CASSPRLPNSDTQYF	TGTGCCAGCAGCCCCCGCCTCCCGAACTCAGATACGCAGTATTTT
-	TRBV28	TRBD1	TRBJ1-4	CASSRQGREKLFF	TGTGCCAGCAGTCGACAGGGGCGGGAAAAACTGTTTTTT
medium-sized	TRBV27	-	TRBJ2-7	CASSLRWDRNEQYF	TGTGCCAGCAGCCTACGATGGGACCGGAATGAGCAGTACTTC
medium-sized	TRBV28	TRBD2	TRBJ2-3	CASRGSGGAGDTQYF	TGTGCCAGCAGGGGTAGCGGGGGGGCTGGAGATACGCAGTATTTT
-	TRBV28	-	TRBJ2-1	CASSFDSYNEQFF	TGTGCCAGCAGTTTCGACAGTTACAATGAGCAGTTCTTC
few	TRBV20-1	TRBD1	TRBJ1-3	CSARSDRGTGNTIYF	TGCAGTGCTCGGAGTGACAGGGGAACTGGAAACACCATATATTTT
medium-sized	TRBV15	-	TRBJ1-1	CATSRGGLQGTEAFF	TGTGCCACCAGCAGAGGGGGGCTACAGGGAACTGAAGCTTTCTTT
-	TRBV9	-	TRBJ1-6	CASSAPKGSSYNSPLHF	TGTGCCAGCAGCGCGCCGAAGGGCAGCTCCTATAATTCACCCCTCCACTTT
-	TRBV7-7	TRBD2	TRBJ2-3	CASSLARRGGSTDTQYF	TGTGCCAGCAGCTTAGCGCGACGGGGGGGAAGCACAGATACGCAGTATTTT
-	TRBV9	-	TRBJ2-7	CASSATYALNEQYF	TGTGCCAGCAGCGCAACTTATGCCCTGAACGAGCAGTACTTC
medium-sized	TRBV28	-	TRBJ2-7	CASSPGGVRGLSVEQYF	TGTGCCAGCAGCCCAGGTGGAGTTCGGGGTTTGAGCGTCGAGCAGTACTTC
few	TRBV27	-	TRBJ1-1	CASRTALNTEAFF	TGTGCCAGCAGGACGGCCCTGAACACTGAAGCTTTCTTT
-	TRBV6-2/TRBV6-3	-	TRBJ2-2	CASSGTMNTGELFF	TGTGCCAGCAGCGGGACAATGAACACCGGGGAGCTGTTTTTT
-	TRBV19	-	TRBJ1-1	CASSMGRGSLNTEAFF	TGTGCCAGTAGTATGGGCAGGGGATCCCTGAACACTGAAGCTTTCTTT
medium-sized	TRBV6-1	-	TRBJ2-3	CASRSGTQRADTQYF	TGTGCCAGCAGGTCCGGGACCCAACGGGCAGATACGCAGTATTTT
few	TRBV28	-	TRBJ1-2	CASSLVGTGTINYGYTF	TGTGCCAGCAGTTTAGTCGGGACGGGGACCATTAACTATGGCTACACCTTC
few	TRBV20-1	-	TRBJ1-5	CSAELGLGSDFNQPQHF	TGCAGTGCCGAACTTGGGTTAGGATCCGACTTCAATCAGCCCCAGCATTTT
-	TRBV19	-	TRBJ1-5	CASSIGSDSNQPQHF	TGTGCCAGTAGTATAGGGTCAGATAGCAATCAGCCCCAGCATTTT
few	TRBV2	-	TRBJ1-6	CASSGQGNSPLHF	TGTGCCAGCAGTGGGCAGGGGAATTCACCCCTCCACTTT
medium-sized	TRBV6-1	-	TRBJ2-7	CASSPGPRGDEQYF	TGTGCCAGCAGCCCCGGGCCCAGAGGCGACGAGCAGTACTTC
-	TRBV10-3	-	TRBJ1-1	CAGARDANTEAFF	TGTGCAGGTGCCCGGGACGCGAACACTGAAGCTTTCTTT
-	TRBV12-3/TRBV12-4	-	TRBJ2-6	CASSRGAGANVLTF	TGTGCCAGCAGCCGTGGGGCTGGGGCCAACGTCCTGACTTTC
-	TRBV29-1	TRBD1	TRBJ1-1	CSTGQGSTEAFF	TGCAGCACCGGACAGGGAAGCACTGAAGCTTTCTTT
medium-sized	TRBV7-3	-	TRBJ2-5	CASSHMGGPQETQYF	TGTGCCAGCAGCCACATGGGGGGACCGCAAGAGACCCAGTACTTC
-	TRBV2	TRBD1	TRBJ1-5	CASSWDRGEQPQHF	TGTGCCAGCAGTTGGGACAGGGGAGAACAGCCCCAGCATTTT
many	TRBV10-1	-	TRBJ2-7	CASSEGLGYEQYF	TGCGCCAGCAGTGAGGGGCTCGGATACGAGCAGTACTTC
-	TRBV5-6	TRBD2	TRBJ2-3	CASSLALLAGTDTQYF	TGTGCCAGCAGCTTAGCCCTTCTAGCGGGCACAGATACGCAGTATTTT
-	TRBV5-4	TRBD1	TRBJ1-5	CASSAGQSNQPQHF	TGTGCCAGCAGCGCGGGACAGAGCAATCAGCCCCAGCATTTT
-	TRBV20-1	-	TRBJ2-1	CSAGRHLGHTWGNEQFF	TGCAGTGCTGGGCGACATTTGGGACACACGTGGGGCAATGAGCAGTTCTTC
few	TRBV27	TRBD1	TRBJ2-3	CAVGTVLKDTQYF	TGTGCCGTAGGGACAGTCTTAAAAGATACGCAGTATTTT
many	TRBV6-1	-	TRBJ2-1	CASSVSYNEQFF	TGTGCCAGCAGTGTGAGTTACAATGAGCAGTTCTTC
-	TRBV6-5	-	TRBJ1-2	CASSYSAAPYGYTF	TGTGCCAGCAGTTACTCGGCCGCACCTTATGGCTACACCTTC
medium-sized	TRBV15	-	TRBJ1-5	CATSSAYVTGPNQPQHF	TGTGCCACCAGCAGCGCTTACGTTACAGGGCCCAATCAGCCCCAGCATTTT
few	TRBV6-2/TRBV6-3	TRBD1	TRBJ2-5	CASSRQGAIGYATQYF	TGTGCCAGCAGTCGACAGGGGGCGATAGGTTACGCGACCCAGTACTTC
-	TRBV5-1	TRBD1	TRBJ2-5	CASSRAGDRQETQYF	TGCGCCAGCAGCCGAGCTGGGGACAGGCAAGAGACCCAGTACTTC